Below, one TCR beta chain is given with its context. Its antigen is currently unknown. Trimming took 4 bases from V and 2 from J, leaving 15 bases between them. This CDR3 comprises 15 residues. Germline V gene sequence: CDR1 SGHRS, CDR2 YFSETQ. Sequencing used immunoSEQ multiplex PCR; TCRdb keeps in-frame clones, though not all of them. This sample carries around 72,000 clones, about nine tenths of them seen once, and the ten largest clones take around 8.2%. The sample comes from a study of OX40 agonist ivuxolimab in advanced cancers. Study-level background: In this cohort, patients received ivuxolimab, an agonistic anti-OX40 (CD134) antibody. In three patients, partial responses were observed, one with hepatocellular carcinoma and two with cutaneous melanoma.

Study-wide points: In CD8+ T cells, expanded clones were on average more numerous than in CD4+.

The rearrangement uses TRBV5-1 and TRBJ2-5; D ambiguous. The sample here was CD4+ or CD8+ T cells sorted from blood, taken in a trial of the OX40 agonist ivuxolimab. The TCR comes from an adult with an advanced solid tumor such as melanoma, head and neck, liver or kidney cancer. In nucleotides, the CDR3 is TGCGCCAGCAGCAACTCGCGTGCGCAACAAGAGACCCAGTACTTC. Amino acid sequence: CASSNSRAQQETQYF.